This TCR beta chain was found in a study of human T cells and chemical hapten exposure. The time point here: patch test 3, about 24 weeks after DPC sensitization. The treatment: therapeutic diphenylcyclopropenone sensitization with weekly scalp DPC. Via MiXCR, TCRdb re-called the RACE reads, giving one row per CDR3 protein. The sample records over 100,000 distinct CDR3 sequences, roughly 12% being singletons. This CDR3 is built from 14 residues. CDR1 GTSNPN and CDR2 SVGIG come from the germline V gene (reference sequence). The ends lost 4 bases at V and 1 base at J; junction bases unmatched: 4. The source is a woman aged 50 to 65 with alopecia areata. Some clones in this sample may be carry-over from other donors' samples. Material: whole blood, obtained in connection with sensitization to the hapten diphenylcyclopropenone (DPC). The V and J genes are TRBV30 and TRBJ2-1; 7 positions match TRBD2. The CDR3 reads CAWIREGSYNEQFF. Here the CDR3 DNA reads TGTGCCTGGATTAGGGAGGGGTCCTACAATGAGCAGTTCTTC.